This T cell receptor beta chain stems from a study of T cell changes during pregnancy in multiple sclerosis. Sequencing was performed with immunoSEQ multiplex PCR; in TCRdb, only in-frame clones are kept and a portion is missing. The data show fewer than 45,000 clones, roughly 89% seen once. This clonotype originated in a female donor in good health, enrolled as a control in a pregnancy study. The sequencing here drew on CD4+ T cells from peripheral blood mononuclear cells, taken after pregnancy.

In DNA, the CDR3 is TGTGCCAGCAGCTTGGGCAGGGGAAACTATGGCTACACCTTC. This codes for CASSLGRGNYGYTF. The chain uses TRBV5-4 and TRBJ1-2; TRBD1 is a possible D gene (6 bases). Germline V lookup: CDR1 SGHNT, CDR2 YYREEE (reference sequence). V lost 0 bases and J 2 bases, leaving 8 bases between the germline ends. The CDR3 sequence is 14 residues long.